A selection of T cell receptor beta chains follows, all from one sample in a study of shared clonotypes between healthy human individuals. Data came from immunoSEQ multiplex PCR; TCRdb stores just in-frame clones and leaves some out. The table lists millions of clones, 85% to 95% of them singletons. The sequenced sample was naive CD8+ T cells from PBMCs. These receptors were taken from a man younger than 35 in good health. Some clones in this sample may be carry-over from other donors' samples. The CDR3 runs from the conserved cysteine through the conserved F or W. The D gene is left open where the match is weak. Not all rows give a size; the values are once, few, many and, for expanded clones, a class.

12 . TRBJ2-1 . TRBV11-2 CASSLRASEQFF TGTGCCAGCAGCTTAAGGGCCAGTGAGCAGTTCTTC
19 TRBD2 TRBJ2-3 . TRBV4-3 CASSQEPGLAPTSTDTQYF TGCGCCAGCAGCCAGGAACCGGGACTAGCTCCGACTAGCACAGATACGCAGTATTTT
14 . TRBJ1-3 . TRBV7-2 CASSLSRAGNTIYF TGTGCCAGCAGCTTATCCAGGGCTGGAAACACCATATATTTT
14 TRBD1 TRBJ2-5 . TRBV6-1 CASSEGTGRETQYF TGTGCCAGCAGTGAGGGGACAGGGAGGGAGACCCAGTACTTC
12 TRBD1 TRBJ2-7 . TRBV13 CASGQGGYEQYF TGTGCCTCGGGACAGGGGGGCTACGAGCAGTACTTC
14 TRBD1 TRBJ2-1 . TRBV27 CASSSRDRYNEQFF TGTGCCAGCAGTTCCCGGGACAGGTACAATGAGCAGTTCTTC
13 . TRBJ2-7 . TRBV5-5 CASSLRSSYEQYF TGTGCCAGCAGCTTGCGGAGCTCCTACGAGCAGTACTTC
15 . TRBJ1-1 . TRBV5-1 CASSLVLTDNTEAFF TGCGCCAGCAGCTTGGTTTTAACAGACAACACTGAAGCTTTCTTT
16 TRBD1 TRBJ2-7 . TRBV5-4 CASSLAGWDSSYEQYF TGTGCCAGCAGCTTGGCCGGGTGGGACAGCTCCTACGAGCAGTACTTC
12 . TRBJ2-3 . TRBV21-1 CASSLSGDTQYF TGTGCCAGCAGCCTATCAGGAGATACGCAGTATTTT
17 TRBD1 TRBJ1-1 once TRBV2 CASKKAGTAIMNTEAFF TGTGCCAGCAAAAAGGCCGGGACAGCCATAATGAACACTGAAGCTTTCTTT
12 . TRBJ1-1 few TRBV29-1 CSVSMWNTEAFF TGCAGCGTTTCTATGTGGAACACTGAAGCTTTCTTT
17 . TRBJ2-7 . TRBV13 CASSFDGAGSSEDEQYF TGTGCCAGCAGCTTCGATGGGGCGGGAAGCTCGGAGGACGAGCAGTACTTC
15 TRBD2 TRBJ2-3 . TRBV7-8 CASSPGLPSTDTQYF TGTGCCAGCAGCCCGGGACTACCGAGTACGGATACGCAGTATTTT
14 . TRBJ2-2 once TRBV19 CASMNWGPTGELFF TGTGCCAGTATGAATTGGGGGCCTACCGGGGAGCTGTTTTTT
16 . TRBJ1-1 . TRBV10-1 CASRDTPGHENTEAFF TGCGCCAGCAGGGACACGCCGGGACACGAGAACACTGAAGCTTTCTTT
12 . TRBJ2-7 . TRBV10-3 CAISETGFEQYF TGTGCCATCAGTGAGACGGGTTTCGAGCAGTACTTC
15 . TRBJ2-7 . TRBV2 CASSPTPGLPNEQYF TGTGCCAGCAGCCCCACCCCGGGACTCCCCAACGAGCAGTACTTC
14 . TRBJ2-5 . TRBV29-1 CSVVGRGYQETQYF TGCAGCGTTGTCGGCAGGGGATACCAAGAGACCCAGTACTTC
14 . TRBJ1-4 . TRBV27 CASSLSGEGGKLFF TGTGCCAGCAGTTTATCAGGGGAGGGGGGAAAACTGTTTTTT
14 . TRBJ2-1 . TRBV7-9 CASWRPRGYNEQFF TGTGCCAGTTGGAGGCCCCGGGGATACAATGAGCAGTTCTTC
15 . TRBJ2-1 once TRBV7-9 CASSLVVPGRNEQFF TGTGCCAGCAGCTTAGTCGTCCCGGGGAGAAATGAGCAGTTCTTC
15 TRBD2 TRBJ2-7 . TRBV5-6 CASSRRLAGIYEQYF TGTGCCAGCAGCCGGAGACTAGCGGGAATCTACGAGCAGTACTTC
14 . TRBJ2-3 . TRBV25-1 CASRGGWRTDTQYF TGTGCCAGCAGGGGGGGCTGGCGCACAGATACGCAGTATTTT
12 TRBD2 TRBJ2-7 . TRBV30 CACWGGSYEQYF TGTGCCTGTTGGGGGGGATCCTACGAGCAGTACTTC
16 TRBD1 TRBJ1-2 . TRBV5-1 CASSAKDRGENYGYTF TGCGCCAGCAGTGCGAAGGACAGGGGGGAGAACTATGGCTACACCTTC
19 . TRBJ2-1 . TRBV19 CASHRTTRTGRSSYNEQFF TGTGCCAGTCACCGAACAACCCGAACAGGGAGGAGCTCCTACAATGAGCAGTTCTTC
22 . TRBJ2-6 . TRBV4-1 CASSPARRTVTKGGAGANVLTF TGCGCCAGCAGCCCCGCTCGTCGTACAGTCACTAAGGGGGGCGCTGGGGCCAACGTCCTGACTTTC
14 TRBD2 TRBJ2-7 . TRBV6-1 CASQFGGSSYEQYF TGTGCCAGCCAGTTTGGCGGGAGCTCCTACGAGCAGTACTTC
15 . TRBJ2-1 . TRBV2 CASSEVYAIYNEQFF TGTGCCAGCAGTGAAGTCTATGCAATCTACAATGAGCAGTTCTTC
14 . TRBJ2-7 . TRBV4-1 CASSQEGQTYEQYF TGCGCCAGCAGCCAAGAGGGCCAGACCTACGAGCAGTACTTC
12 TRBD2 TRBJ2-1 . TRBV28 CASSWTSGEQFF TGTGCCAGCAGTTGGACTAGCGGGGAGCAGTTCTTC
15 . TRBJ2-7 . TRBV28 CASSLGAGTPYEQYF TGTGCCAGCAGTTTGGGTGCGGGAACTCCCTACGAGCAGTACTTC
15 TRBD1 TRBJ2-3 . TRBV27 CASSSVDRGPDTQYF TGTGCCAGCAGTTCGGTGGACAGGGGTCCAGATACGCAGTATTTT
15 . TRBJ1-3 . TRBV5-1 CASSLEHLSGNTIYF TGCGCCAGCAGCTTGGAACATCTCTCTGGAAACACCATATATTTT
14 . TRBJ2-3 . TRBV27 CASSLRTFTDTQYF TGTGCCAGCAGTTTAAGGACCTTCACAGATACGCAGTATTTT
17 . TRBJ1-2 once TRBV27 CASSYLPDQGSTYGYTF TGTGCCAGCAGCTACCTACCAGATCAGGGGTCCACGTATGGCTACACCTTC
15 . TRBJ2-1 . TRBV6-5 CASSATGNYYNEQFF TGTGCCAGCAGCGCGACAGGCAACTACTACAATGAGCAGTTCTTC